This T cell receptor beta chain was obtained from a study of vaccination and CD4 T cells after COVID-19. At the level of the study: No peptide, an HIV-1 Nef pool, or a CEFX pool was what each control culture received.

Stated treatment: roughly 10-day PBMC culture with coronavirus spike peptide pools or control peptides (ViraFEST assay). The Oncomine TCR Beta short-read assay sequenced DNA from cultured CD4+ T cells. TCRdb recomputed calls from the PCR reads with MiXCR, one row per CDR3 protein. The table records 13,000 to 15,000 distinct CDR3 sequences, less than 75% of them present only once. Germline V gives CDR1 MDHEN, CDR2 SYDVKM. With 5 bases clipped from V and 4 bases from J, the junction kept 13 bases outside the gene matches. The CDR3 is made up of 17 amino acids. The study's findings and limits: Median SARS-CoV-2-reactive clonotypes rose from roughly 22 to 38, not significantly. Sampling was limited to relatively few convalescent patients, with no early post-infection timepoints studied.

In regard to this clonotype: No antigen is known for it.

The source is a human donor who had recovered from COVID-19. The chain recombines TRBV28 with TRBJ2-5; 10 bases line up with TRBD1. The sequenced sample consisted of CD4+ T cells from blood, cultured in vitro. The chain's CDR3 is CASSRLRQGASPETQYF. The DNA for the CDR3 is TGTGCCAGCAGTCGACTAAGACAGGGGGCTTCCCCAGAGACCCAGTACTTC.